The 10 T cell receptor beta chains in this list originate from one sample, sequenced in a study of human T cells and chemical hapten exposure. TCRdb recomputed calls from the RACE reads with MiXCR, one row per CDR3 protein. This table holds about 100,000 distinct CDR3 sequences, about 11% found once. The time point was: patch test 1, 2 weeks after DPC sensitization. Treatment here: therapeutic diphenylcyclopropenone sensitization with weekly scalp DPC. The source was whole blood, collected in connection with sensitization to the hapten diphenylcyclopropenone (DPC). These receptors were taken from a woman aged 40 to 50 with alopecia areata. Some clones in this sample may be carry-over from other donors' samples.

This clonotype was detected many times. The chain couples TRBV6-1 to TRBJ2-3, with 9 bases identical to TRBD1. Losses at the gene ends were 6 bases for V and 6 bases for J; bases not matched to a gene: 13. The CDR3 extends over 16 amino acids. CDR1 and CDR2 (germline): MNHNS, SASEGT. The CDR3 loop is CASRLLPGQGADTQYF. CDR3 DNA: TGTGCCAGCAGGTTACTCCCGGGACAGGGTGCGGATACGCAGTATTTT.

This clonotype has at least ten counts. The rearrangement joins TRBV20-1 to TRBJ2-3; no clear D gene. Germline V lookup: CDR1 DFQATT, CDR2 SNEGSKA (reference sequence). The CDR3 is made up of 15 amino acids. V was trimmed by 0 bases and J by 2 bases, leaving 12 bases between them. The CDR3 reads CSARDRIGSTDTQYF. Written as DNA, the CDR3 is TGCAGTGCTAGAGATCGTATAGGATCCACAGATACGCAGTATTTT.

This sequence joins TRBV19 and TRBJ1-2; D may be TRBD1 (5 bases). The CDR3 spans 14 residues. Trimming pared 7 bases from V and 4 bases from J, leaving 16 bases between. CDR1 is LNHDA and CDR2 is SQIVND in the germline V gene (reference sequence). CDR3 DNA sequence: TGTGCCAGTACCGCAAGGGACGGGAGCTATGGCTACACCTTC. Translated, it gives CASTARDGSYGYTF.

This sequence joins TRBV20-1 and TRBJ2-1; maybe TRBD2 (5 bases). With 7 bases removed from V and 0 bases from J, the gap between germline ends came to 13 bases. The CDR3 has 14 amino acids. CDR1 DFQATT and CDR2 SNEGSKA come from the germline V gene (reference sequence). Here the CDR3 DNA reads TGCAGTGTCCAACCGAGGGTCTCCTACAATGAGCAGTTCTTC. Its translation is CSVQPRVSYNEQFF.

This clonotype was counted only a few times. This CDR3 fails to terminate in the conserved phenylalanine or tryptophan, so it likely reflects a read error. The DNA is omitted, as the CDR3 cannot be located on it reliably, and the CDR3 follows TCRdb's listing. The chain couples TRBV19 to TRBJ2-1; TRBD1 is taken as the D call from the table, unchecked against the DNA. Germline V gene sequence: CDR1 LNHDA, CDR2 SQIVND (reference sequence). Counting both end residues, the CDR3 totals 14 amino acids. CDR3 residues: CASSASRDSPRPLV.

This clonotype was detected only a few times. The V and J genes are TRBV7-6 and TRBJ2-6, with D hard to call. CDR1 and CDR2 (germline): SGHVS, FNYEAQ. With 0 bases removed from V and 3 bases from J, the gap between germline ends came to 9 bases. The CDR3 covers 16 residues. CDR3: CASSLAHEVGANVLTF. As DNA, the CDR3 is TGTGCCAGCAGCTTAGCGCACGAGGTTGGGGCCAACGTCCTGACTTTC.

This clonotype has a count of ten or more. CDR3 bases: TGTGCCAGCACGCCAGCTTGGGGCAAACATGTGGGCTACACCTTC. Protein sequence: CASTPAWGKHVGYTF. The chain has TRBV6-2 or TRBV6-3 and TRBJ1-2; D is perhaps TRBD1 (5 bases). This CDR3 region has 15 residues. Between the trimmed V and J ends, which lost 7 bases and 8 bases, there was a span of 23 bases. Germline assignment: CDR1 MNHEY and CDR2 SVGEGT.

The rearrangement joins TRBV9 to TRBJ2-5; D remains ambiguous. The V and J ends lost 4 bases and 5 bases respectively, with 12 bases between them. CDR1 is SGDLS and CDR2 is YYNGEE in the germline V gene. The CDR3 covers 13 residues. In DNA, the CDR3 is TGTGCCAGCAGCTTCCGCAACGGGGAGACCCAGTACTTC. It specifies CASSFRNGETQYF. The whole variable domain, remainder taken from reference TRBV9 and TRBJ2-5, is DSGVTQTPKHLITATGQRVTLRCSPRSGDLSVYWYQQSLDQGLQFLIQYYNGEERAKGNILERFSAQQFPDLHSELNLSSLELGDSALYFCASSFRNGETQYFGPGTRLLVL.

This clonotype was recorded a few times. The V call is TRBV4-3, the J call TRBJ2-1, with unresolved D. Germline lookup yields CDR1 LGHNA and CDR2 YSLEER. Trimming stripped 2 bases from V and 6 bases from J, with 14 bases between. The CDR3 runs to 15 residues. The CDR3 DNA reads TGCGCCAGCAGCCAAAGGCGACCTAGAGCCAATGAGCAGTTCTTC. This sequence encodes CASSQRRPRANEQFF.

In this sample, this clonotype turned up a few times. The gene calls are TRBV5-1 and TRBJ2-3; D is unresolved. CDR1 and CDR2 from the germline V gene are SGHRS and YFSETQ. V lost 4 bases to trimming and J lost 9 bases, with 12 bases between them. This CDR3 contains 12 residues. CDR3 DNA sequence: TGCGCCAGCAGCCCCCAGCCGGACACGCAGTATTTT. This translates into CASSPQPDTQYF.